Below are 9 T cell receptor beta chains sequenced from a single sample in a study of early T cells in non-severe SARS-CoV-2 infection. In TCRdb, the 5' RACE reads were re-called with MiXCR into one record per CDR3 protein. Of some 90,000 distinct CDR3 sequences listed, under 15% are singletons. The sample consisted of whole blood. The source of these receptors is an adult who was a healthcare worker with PCR-confirmed SARS-CoV-2 infection or an uninfected control (not recorded which).

The V call is TRBV3-1, the J call TRBJ2-1; the match to TRBD2 covers 9 bases. Germline V gives CDR1 LGHDT, CDR2 YNNKEL (reference sequence). The CDR3 spans 13 residues. The trim removed 4 bases at V and 10 bases at J, leaving 5 bases unmatched. CDR3 sequence: CASSPRTSAEQFF. CDR3 nucleotide sequence: TGTGCCAGCAGCCCCCGGACTAGCGCAGAGCAGTTCTTC.

The V and J genes are TRBV11-2 and TRBJ1-1; D is perhaps TRBD1 (5 bases). Trimming stripped 1 base from V and 1 base from J, with 7 bases between. Germline CDR1 reads SGHAT; CDR2 reads FQNNGV. The length of the CDR3 is 14 residues. Written as DNA, the CDR3 is TGTGCCAGCAGCTTAGGACAGAAGAACACTGAAGCTTTCTTT. It codes for CASSLGQKNTEAFF.

The genes are TRBV6-5 and TRBJ2-1, with D tentatively TRBD2 (5 bases). Germline V CDR1 and CDR2: MNHEY, SVGAGI. The CDR3 sequence is 15 residues long. V lost 0 bases to trimming and J lost 0 bases, with 6 bases between them. The CDR3 sequence is CASSYSGSSYNEQFF. In nucleotides, the CDR3 is TGTGCCAGCAGTTACTCTGGGAGCTCCTACAATGAGCAGTTCTTC.

V usage is TRBV9 and J usage is TRBJ2-1; 7 bases line up with TRBD2. The V gene end was trimmed by 4 bases and the J gene end by 6 bases; junction bases not matched to a gene: 4. Germline loops: CDR1 SGDLS, CDR2 YYNGEE. The length of the CDR3 is 13 residues. The CDR3 DNA reads TGTGCCAGCAGCCCACGACTAGCCAATGAGCAGTTCTTC. This encodes CASSPRLANEQFF.

The sample holds a few counts of this clonotype. The chain has TRBV5-1 and TRBJ2-7; 9 positions agree with TRBD1. V trimming: 6 bases; J trimming: 3 bases; junction bases outside the gene matches: 7. The CDR3 has 14 residues. Germline V gene lookup returns CDR1 SGHRS and CDR2 YFSETQ. CDR3 residues: CASNSGQGNYEQYF. In DNA form, the CDR3 reads TGCGCCAGCAACTCGGGACAGGGTAACTACGAGCAGTACTTC.

The rearrangement links TRBV20-1 to TRBJ2-5; D gene uncertain. Trimming removed 0 bases at V and 5 bases at J, with 16 bases between. CDR1 is DFQATT and CDR2 is SNEGSKA in the germline V gene (reference sequence). The CDR3 totals 15 residues. CDR3: CSARDPRAPTETQYF. Written as DNA, the CDR3 is TGCAGTGCTAGAGATCCTAGGGCGCCAACCGAGACCCAGTACTTC.

This clonotype was found a few times. This chain joins TRBV2 and TRBJ2-1; D gene uncertain. V was pared by 6 bases and J by 12 bases, with 9 bases between. The CDR3 sequence is 10 residues long. Germline V gene sequence: CDR1 SNHLY, CDR2 FYNNEI. DNA of the CDR3: TGTGCCAGCAGGGGTAGCTGGCAGTTCTTC. It codes for CASRGSWQFF.

The V gene is TRBV5-3, the J gene TRBJ2-1, with 15 bases fitting TRBD2. TRBV5-3 is treated as an ORF (open reading frame) with a function not yet certain. Germline trimming cut 3 bases from V and 2 bases from J; bases unmatched to any gene: 0. This CDR3 region has 16 residues. The CDR3 DNA reads TGTGCCAGAAGCTGGACTAGCGGGAGGGCCTACAATGAGCAGTTCTTC. Translated, it gives CARSWTSGRAYNEQFF.

The chain has TRBV4-1 and TRBJ1-1, with 7 bases identical to TRBD1. Germline CDR1 MGHRA, CDR2 YSYEKL. V shed 2 bases, J shed 0 bases, and the junction held 3 bases outside the gene matches. This CDR3 spans 15 amino acids. In DNA, the CDR3 is TGCGCCAGCAGCCAACCGACAGGGATGAACACTGAAGCTTTCTTT. It codes for CASSQPTGMNTEAFF.